These T cell receptor beta chains were read from a single sample in a study of shared clonotypes between healthy human individuals. Sequencing used immunoSEQ multiplex PCR; TCRdb keeps in-frame clones, though not all of them. This table has roughly 330,000 clones, under 80% appearing once. Sequencing input: memory CD4+ T cells sorted from blood. Every receptor here comes from a man aged 30 to 45 in good health. Each CDR3 is given with its conserved first and last residue. Fields, in order: clone size, V gene, J gene, D gene, CDR3 protein, CDR3 DNA. D genes are given only for firm matches. Size is stated for part of the rows, as once, few or many counts, or as a class when the clone is expanded.

NA,TRBV27,TRBJ1-2,NA,CASSSQGLNYGYTF,TGTGCCAGCAGTTCCCAAGGACTGAACTATGGCTACACCTTC
few,TRBV5-6,TRBJ2-7,NA,CASSSKTETLSYEQYF,TGTGCCAGCAGCTCAAAGACAGAGACCCTTTCCTACGAGCAGTACTTC
NA,TRBV2,TRBJ2-5,TRBD2,CASSEGREVVETQYF,TGTGCCAGCAGTGAAGGGCGGGAGGTGGTCGAGACCCAGTACTTC
NA,TRBV5-6,TRBJ2-5,NA,CASSLAGETQYF,TGTGCCAGCAGCTTGGCTGGAGAGACCCAGTACTTC
NA,TRBV6-4,TRBJ1-1,NA,CASTLGAGGGYEAFF,TGTGCCAGCACCCTCGGGGCAGGAGGGGGATATGAAGCTTTCTTT
NA,TRBV18,TRBJ2-1,NA,CASSPPGTGTWSYNEQFF,TGTGCCAGCTCACCACCGGGAACCGGGACGTGGTCCTACAATGAGCAGTTCTTC
NA,TRBV2,TRBJ2-7,TRBD2,CASSELNLGLAGVAGSYEQYF,TGTGCCAGCAGTGAATTAAACCTCGGACTAGCGGGAGTTGCGGGCTCCTACGAGCAGTACTTC
NA,TRBV13,TRBJ1-1,NA,CASSPIRGGTEAFF,TGTGCCAGCAGTCCTATCAGGGGTGGCACTGAAGCTTTCTTT
NA,TRBV10-2,TRBJ1-4,NA,CASRGTNTHEKLFF,TGCGCCAGCAGAGGGACCAACACTCATGAAAAACTGTTTTTT
NA,TRBV11-1,TRBJ2-3,NA,CASSLGPDTQYF,TGTGCCAGCAGCTTAGGTCCCGATACGCAGTATTTT
NA,TRBV29-1,TRBJ2-7,TRBD2,CSAVTSGSTSEYEQYF,TGCAGCGCCGTGACTAGCGGGAGCACAAGCGAGTACGAGCAGTACTTC
NA,TRBV18,TRBJ2-7,NA,CASSPPVRLAYEQYF,TGTGCCAGCTCACCACCGGTGAGGTTGGCCTACGAGCAGTACTTC
NA,TRBV27,TRBJ2-7,NA,CASSLSLRASYEQYF,TGTGCCAGCAGTTTATCGCTCAGGGCCTCCTACGAGCAGTACTTC
NA,TRBV7-8,TRBJ2-5,NA,CASSSQGLGETQYF,TGTGCCAGCAGCTCACAGGGTCTTGGGGAGACCCAGTACTTC
few,TRBV6-1,TRBJ2-3,TRBD2,CASSEVAGGGTDTQYF,TGTGCCAGCAGTGAAGTAGCGGGAGGTGGCACAGATACGCAGTATTTT
NA,TRBV6-1,TRBJ2-1,TRBD1,CASNTGQGVHEQFF,TGTGCCAGCAACACAGGACAGGGCGTGCATGAGCAGTTCTTC
NA,TRBV14,TRBJ1-5,NA,CASSQGLGQPQHF,TGTGCCAGCAGCCAAGGTCTAGGGCAGCCCCAGCATTTT
NA,TRBV7-9,TRBJ1-1,NA,CASSLGRATTEAFF,TGTGCCAGCAGCTTAGGCCGGGCCACCACTGAAGCTTTCTTT
NA,TRBV5-4,TRBJ2-1,TRBD2,CASSYGLAGVNEQFF,TGTGCCAGCAGCTACGGACTAGCGGGAGTTAATGAGCAGTTCTTC
NA,TRBV5-1,TRBJ1-1,NA,CASSINPGAHTEAFF,TGCGCCAGCAGCATAAACCCAGGGGCGCACACTGAAGCTTTCTTT